This T cell receptor (beta chain) was found in a study of cytomegalovirus exposure and HLA in healthy donors (dated by TCRdb to 2015 to 2018). Concerning the study at large: According to a later analysis, one platform produced both the 120 validation repertoires and the roughly 660 repertoires of the first cohort. A separate validation cohort of roughly 110 different subjects was used in addition to the roughly 670-subject first cohort. The study was designed to test whether signatures of past pathogen exposure could be identified by cataloging public T cell receptors. To predict cytomegalovirus infection status, the study brought together high-throughput TCR immunosequencing, statistical association of individual TCRs with disease status, and machine learning. Broader findings and caveats from the paper: It was suggested by the authors that the approach could potentially be generalized to other disease states and immunological phenotypes. Across donors, most TCR sequences were observed very rarely, whereas some public TCRs were present in many individuals. In a later analysis, TCRs clustered in the first cohort were found to also tend to co-occur in the approximately 120 validation repertoires, with 94% of cluster scores above 0. A few of the identified cytomegalovirus-associated TCR beta chains were confirmed in vitro to be specific for cytomegalovirus antigens. The classifier was reported to diagnose cytomegalovirus status with high specificity and sensitivity in both the original cohort and the validation cohort. The validation cohort had no HLA typing available for a later analysis, so co-occurrence within that cohort was assessed over all 130 or so repertoires. In the study, some 160 TCR beta chains were listed as associated with cytomegalovirus.

On this clone: This clone's antigen is unknown. It has no much larger one-base neighbor in the sample; base qualities were not kept.

The germline ends are 6 bases apart after V is trimmed by 1 base and J by 4 bases. The CDR1 and CDR2 encoded by the germline V gene are SGHDT and YYEEEE. CDR3 length: 14 amino acids, cysteine to phenylalanine. The entry retains the CDR3 DNA only, 42 bases that are in frame from base 1. The library came from the immunoSEQ multiplex PCR assay. In the paper's pipeline: A statistical classification framework was developed to diagnose cytomegalovirus status using the catalog of TCR beta chain sequences. TCRdb retrieved this table from immuneACCESS and kept in-frame rearrangements only. Not all clones are present; in checked studies, unresolved V genes account for under half, and no reason is known for the remainder. That table supplies the V and J calls and clone size; D and trimming were determined from the DNA. Within this sample are about 160,000 clones, with 86% of them counted one time only. The biggest ten clones account for about 6% of the sample.

The donors belonged to the validation cohort of about 120 subjects, which was separate from the approximately 700-subject first cohort. The specimen was PBMCs. In this chain, TRBV5-6 is recombined with TRBJ1-6, with the D gene not clear enough to name. This TCR was sampled from a woman aged 25 to 39 in good health and CMV-seronegative. CDR3 protein: CASSLTGYNSPLHF. The DNA is TGTGCCAGCAGCTTGACCGGGTATAATTCACCCCTCCACTTT.